These 9 T cell receptor beta chains were all obtained from the same sample, sequenced in a study of early T cells in non-severe SARS-CoV-2 infection. Via MiXCR, TCRdb re-called the 5' RACE reads, giving one row per CDR3 protein. The table lists under 70,000 distinct CDR3 sequences, over 4.5% of them singletons. Source: whole blood, taken at baseline. All receptors derive from an adult who was a healthcare worker with PCR-confirmed SARS-CoV-2 infection or an uninfected control (not recorded which).

This clonotype was recorded at least ten times. The chain links TRBV7-9 to TRBJ2-3, with no clear D. Germline V gene sequence: CDR1 SEHNR, CDR2 FQNEAQ (reference sequence). The V end lost 4 bases, the J end lost 2 bases, and 13 bases lay between the germline ends. The CDR3 loop spans 15 amino acids. The CDR3, as DNA: TGTGCCAGCAGCTCCAATCTCGGACCCACAGATACGCAGTATTTT. Protein: CASSSNLGPTDTQYF.

The chain employs TRBV4-3 and TRBJ2-5; 11 bases match TRBD2. Trimming at V came to 4 bases and at J to 4 bases, leaving 11 bases not matched to a gene. The CDR3 has 17 residues. Germline CDR1 is LGHNA and CDR2 is YSLEER. CDR3 coding DNA: TGCGCCAGCAGCCGACAACTAGCGGGAGTTATGAGAGAGACCCAGTACTTC. Its protein is CASSRQLAGVMRETQYF.

This clonotype has only a few counts. The CDR3 DNA sequence: TGTGCCAGCAGCCCCACCCGGGACAGACTAGCGGGGTACAATGAGCAGTTCTTC. Translation: CASSPTRDRLAGYNEQFF. The chain couples TRBV7-2 to TRBJ2-1; 11 nucleotides agree with TRBD2. V lost 5 bases and J lost 4; bases outside the gene matches: 13. This CDR3 spans 18 amino acids. Germline V gives CDR1 SGHTA, CDR2 FQGNSA.

The chain combines TRBV28 with TRBJ1-3; D is undetermined. V was shortened by 6 bases and J by 0 bases, with 9 bases between the two germline ends. The CDR3 is made up of 14 amino acids. In germline, CDR1 is MDHEN, CDR2 SYDVKM. CDR3 loop: CASRGPGSGNTIYF. The CDR3 coding sequence is TGTGCCAGCAGAGGGCCAGGCTCTGGAAACACCATATATTTT.

This clonotype was recorded a few times. This sequence joins TRBV20-1 and TRBJ2-5, with 10 bases aligning to TRBD2. This CDR3 spans 14 amino acids. Germline assignment: CDR1 DFQATT and CDR2 SNEGSKA (reference sequence). After removal of 6 bases from V and 4 bases from J, the junction contained 8 bases not matched to a gene. The CDR3 region has the DNA TGCAGTGCGCCGCTAGCGGGAGTCCGAGAGACCCAGTACTTC. Its protein product is CSAPLAGVRETQYF.

This clonotype was seen repeatedly, ten times or more. The chain is built from TRBV7-2 and TRBJ2-1, with 7 bases aligning to TRBD1. This CDR3 has 16 residues. Germline V gene sequence: CDR1 SGHTA, CDR2 FQGNSA. V gave up 1 base and J gave up 4 bases; unmatched junction bases: 7. Written as DNA, the CDR3 is TGTGCCAGCAGCTTAGGATCAGGGGGAAATTACAATGAGCAGTTCTTC. It codes for CASSLGSGGNYNEQFF.

V is TRBV7-8 and J is TRBJ1-1; 8 nucleotides line up with TRBD1. The CDR3 consists of 15 residues. The germline V gene encodes CDR1 SGHVS and CDR2 FQNEAQ. The trim removed 6 bases at V and 1 base at J, leaving 7 bases unmatched. Written as DNA, the CDR3 is TGTGCCAGCAGTTTACAGGGGGGAGCGAACACTGAAGCTTTCTTT. This sequence encodes CASSLQGGANTEAFF.

This clonotype was seen only a few times. The J gene is TRBJ1-1, the V gene TRBV6-5; 8 bases align to TRBD1. The CDR3 runs 14 residues. J gave up 7 bases and V 6 bases, and 10 bases lay outside the gene matches. From germline, CDR1 is MNHEY and CDR2 SVGAGI. In DNA, the CDR3 is TGTGCCAGCAGCCCTGACAGGGGATCGGTTGAAGCTTTCTTT. Translation: CASSPDRGSVEAFF.

As to this clonotype: With a much larger clone just one base away, this may be a read error. The chain combines TRBV6-2 or TRBV6-3 with TRBJ2-7; D remains unclear. Trimming took 6 bases from V and 6 from J, leaving 15 bases between them. The CDR3 covers 13 residues. CDR1 MNHEY and CDR2 SVGEGT come from the germline V gene. The CDR3 sequence: CASRESSDCEQYF. In DNA form, the CDR3 reads TGTGCCAGCAGAGAATCGAGCGACTGCGAGCAGTACTTC.